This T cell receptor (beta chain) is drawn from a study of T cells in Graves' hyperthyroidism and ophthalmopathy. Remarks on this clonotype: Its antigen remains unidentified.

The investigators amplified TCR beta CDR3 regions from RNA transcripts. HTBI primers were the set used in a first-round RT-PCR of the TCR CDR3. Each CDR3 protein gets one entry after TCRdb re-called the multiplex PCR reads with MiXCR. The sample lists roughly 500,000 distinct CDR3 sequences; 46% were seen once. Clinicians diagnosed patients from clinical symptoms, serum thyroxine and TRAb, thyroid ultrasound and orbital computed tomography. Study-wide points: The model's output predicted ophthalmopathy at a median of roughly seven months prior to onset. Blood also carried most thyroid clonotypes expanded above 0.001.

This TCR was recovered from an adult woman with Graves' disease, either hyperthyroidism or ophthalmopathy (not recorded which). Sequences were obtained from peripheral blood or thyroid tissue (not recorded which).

The CDR3 protein is CSSQWDWNTGELFF. The DNA of the CDR3 is TGCAGCAGCCAGTGGGACTGGAACACCGGGGAGCTGTTTTTT. The chain is built from TRBV29-1 and TRBJ2-2, with D possibly being TRBD2 (6 bases). V was trimmed by 8 bases and J by 1 base, leaving 14 bases between them. Germline-derived CDR1 and CDR2 are SQVTM and ANQGSEA. The CDR3 covers 14 residues.